This TCR beta chain was identified during a study of blood T cells in healthy people across ages. Study-wide results and limits: Observed TCR beta diversity per million T cells went down as age went up. This fall followed a roughly linear course with age. Long-lived donors exceeded aged donors in naive CD4+ cells and diversity. Diversity estimated from one million T cells was considered an underestimate.

A second PCR, run for about 7 to 11 cycles, used a sample-barcoded 5' primer plus a J-beta primer mix. Researchers report that a template-switch adaptor with 12 random nucleotides tagged each cDNA molecule. MiXCR, applied by TCRdb to the 5' RACE reads, yields one record per CDR3 protein. The sample has 730,000 or so distinct CDR3 sequences; 40% to 45% are singletons. The V gene lost 1 base and the J gene lost 4 bases, with 17 bases spanning the gap. The CDR3 loop spans 15 amino acids. Per the germline V gene, CDR1 is DFQATT and CDR2 is SNEGSKA (reference sequence). This clonotype was counted only a few times. Its target is not known.

The TCR originated in a woman aged 55-69 years in good health. The material sequenced was blood. The chain employs TRBV20-1 and TRBJ2-7; TRBD2 might be the D (6 bases). The CDR3 spells CSARASSGGAYEQYF. The CDR3 DNA reads TGCAGTGCTAGAGCTTCCAGCGGAGGGGCTTACGAGCAGTACTTC.